A single sample is the source of the 31 T cell receptor beta chains below, sequenced in a study of cytomegalovirus exposure and HLA in healthy donors. This PCR relied on a set of 60 Vbeta primers and 13 Jbeta primers. Only in-frame clones appear in the TCRdb table, and some are missing; sequencing was by immunoSEQ multiplex PCR. The table shows 150,000 to 200,000 clones, with 84% occurring only once. The material sequenced was PBMCs. These receptors were obtained from a boy aged 5-17 years in good health and CMV-seronegative.

The chain uses TRBV19 and TRBJ1-3; D gene ambiguous. In germline, CDR1 is LNHDA, CDR2 SQIVND (reference sequence). V lost 7 bases and J lost 1, with 14 bases in between. CDR3 length equals 15 residues. The CDR3 region is CASNNNNLSGNTIYF. DNA for the CDR3: TGTGCCAGTAATAACAATAATTTATCTGGAAACACCATATATTTT.

CDR3 protein: CASRGSGRDSYNEQFF. The CDR3 DNA sequence: TGTGCCAGCAGAGGTAGCGGGAGGGACTCCTACAATGAGCAGTTCTTC. This chain uses TRBV5-4 with TRBJ2-1, with 11 bases aligning to TRBD2. Germline values: CDR1 SGHNT, CDR2 YYREEE (reference sequence). V was pared by 5 bases and J by 0 bases, with 4 bases of the junction left unmatched. The CDR3 is 16 amino acids.

The chain recombines TRBV7-2 with TRBJ2-3, with 8 bases identical to TRBD2. The germline V gene encodes CDR1 SGHTA and CDR2 FQGNSA. J gave up 5 bases and V 4 bases, and 14 bases lay outside the gene matches. This CDR3 spans 17 amino acids. The CDR3 protein is CASSYRPPRGAGDTQYF. In DNA, the CDR3 is TGTGCCAGCAGCTATCGACCCCCGCGGGGGGCGGGAGATACGCAGTATTTT.

V usage is TRBV27 and J usage is TRBJ2-5, with 7 bases identical to TRBD1. Judging by the DNA end, TRBJ2-7 fits better; the J call may be wrong. This CDR3 has 13 amino acids. Germline V gives CDR1 MNHEY, CDR2 SMNVEV (reference sequence). The CDR3 protein is CASSLTGSYEQYF. The CDR3 coding sequence is TGTGCCAGCAGTTTGACAGGGTCCTACGAGCAGTACTTC.

The chain uses TRBV13 and TRBJ2-5; a possible D gene is TRBD2 (5 bases). V was trimmed by 6 bases and J by 1 base, leaving 15 bases between them. The V gene's germline CDR1 is PRHDT and CDR2 FYEKMQ (reference sequence). The CDR3 covers 15 residues. CDR3 protein: CASSYFSTTQETQYF. The CDR3 coding sequence is TGTGCCAGCAGTTATTTCTCGACTACCCAAGAGACCCAGTACTTC.

This clone was seen just once. The CDR3: CASSLVVGGRETQYF. The CDR3 bases are TGTGCCAGCAGCTTAGTGGTGGGGGGGAGGGAGACCCAGTACTTC. V usage is TRBV7-2 and J usage is TRBJ2-5, with 7 positions matching TRBD2. The ends lost 1 base at V and 5 bases at J; junction bases unmatched: 7. CDR1 and CDR2 from the germline V gene are SGHTA and FQGNSA. The CDR3 length is 15 residues.

CDR3 in amino acids: CASSFTGAEINTGELFF. The DNA of the CDR3 is TGTGCCAGCAGTTTTACAGGGGCCGAGATCAACACCGGGGAGCTGTTTTTT. J is TRBJ2-2 and V is TRBV6-4, with 7 bases lining up with TRBD1. CDR1 and CDR2 (germline): MRHNA, SNTAGT. CDR3 size: 17 residues. J was trimmed by 2 bases and V by 5 bases; bases with no gene match: 11.

This sequence joins TRBV6-1 and TRBJ1-1, with unresolved D. The V end was cut by 5 bases, the J end by 5 bases, with 12 bases between. CDR3 length: 13 amino acids. Germline V gene sequence: CDR1 MNHNS, CDR2 SASEGT. CDR3: CASSQTQATEAFF. Written as DNA, the CDR3 is TGTGCCAGCAGTCAGACCCAGGCTACTGAAGCTTTCTTT.

J is TRBJ1-5 and V is TRBV2; D is unresolved. The ends were cut back, 7 bases at V and 4 bases at J, with 8 bases in the middle. The CDR3 has 12 residues. Germline CDR1 and CDR2: SNHLY and FYNNEI. The CDR3 DNA reads TGTGCCAGCAAGAGGGAAAATCAGCCCCAGCATTTT. The encoded protein is CASKRENQPQHF. Supplemented by reference TRBV2 and TRBJ1-5, the full variable domain reads EPEVTQTPSHQVTQMGQEVILRCVPISNHLYFYWYRQILGQKVEFLVSFYNNEISEKSEIFDDQFSVERPDGSNFTLKIRSTKLEDSAMYFCASKRENQPQHFGDGTRLSIL.

This clone was seen more than once but under ten times. The chain has TRBV28 and TRBJ2-1, with D unclear. Trimming took off 5 bases at V and 0 bases at J, with 2 bases between the two ends. The CDR3 is 12 amino acids. Per the germline V gene, CDR1 is MDHEN and CDR2 is SYDVKM. For the CDR3, the DNA is TGTGCCAGCAGTCGCTCCTACAATGAGCAGTTCTTC. Its protein product is CASSRSYNEQFF.

The chain has TRBV13 and TRBJ1-1; TRBD1 is a possible D gene (6 bases). V lost 2 bases to trimming and J lost 7 bases, with 11 bases between them. CDR3 length equals 13 residues. Germline assignment: CDR1 PRHDT and CDR2 FYEKMQ (reference sequence). CDR3 in DNA: TGTGCCAGCAGCTTAACGAGGGGGAATGAAGCTTTCTTT. Its translation is CASSLTRGNEAFF.

CDR3 sequence (DNA): TGTGCCAGTAGTATTCCGTTGACCCGCCTAGGGGATAATTCACCCCTCCACTTT. Translated: CASSIPLTRLGDNSPLHF. This chain uses TRBV19 with TRBJ1-6; TRBD1 is a possible D gene (5 bases). Germline CDR1 is LNHDA and CDR2 is SQIVND (reference sequence). The CDR3 spans 18 residues. Trimming pared 3 bases from V and 5 bases from J, leaving 20 bases between.

V gene TRBV12-5 combines with J gene TRBJ2-1; 9 nucleotides match TRBD2. Germline V gene sequence: CDR1 LGHNT, CDR2 FRNRAP. This CDR3 contains 17 residues. V was pared by 7 bases and J by 2 bases, with 12 bases of the junction left unmatched. CDR3 nucleotides: TGTGCTAGTGCCCCGAATAGCGGGAGTAGGACCTACAATGAGCAGTTCTTC. This codes for CASAPNSGSRTYNEQFF.

The rearrangement links TRBV7-2 to TRBJ1-1; D is undetermined. The CDR3 length is 13 residues. Per germline, CDR1 SGHTA and CDR2 FQGNSA. V was trimmed by 3 bases and J by 1 base, leaving 6 bases between them. CDR3 protein: CASSFGRNTEAFF. Written as DNA, the CDR3 is TGTGCCAGCAGCTTTGGGAGGAACACTGAAGCTTTCTTT. The full variable domain, in which reference TRBV7-2 and TRBJ1-1 provide the parts outside the CDR3, is GAGVSQSPSNKVTEKGKDVELRCDPISGHTALYWYRQSLGQGLEFLIYFQGNSAPDKSGLPSDRFSAERTGGSVSTLTIQRTQQEDSAVYLCASSFGRNTEAFFGQGTRLTVV.

The CDR3 DNA sequence: TGTGCCAGTACCACCGGGACAGGGATACAGCCCCAGCATTTT. Translated: CASTTGTGIQPQHF. The gene calls are TRBV19 and TRBJ1-5; TRBD1 agrees at 9 bases. The CDR3 totals 14 residues. Germline lookup yields CDR1 LNHDA and CDR2 SQIVND (reference sequence). V lost 7 bases to trimming and J lost 7 bases; unmatched junction nucleotides: 8.

The genes are TRBV7-2 and TRBJ1-2; D is uncertain. V lost 5 bases and J lost 1, with 8 bases in between. The CDR3 is made up of 13 amino acids. CDR1 is SGHTA and CDR2 is FQGNSA in the germline V gene. This CDR3 is CASSAPVNYGYTF. CDR3 nucleotide sequence: TGTGCCAGCAGCGCCCCGGTTAACTATGGCTACACCTTC.

The chain links TRBV2 to TRBJ1-5, with TRBD1 matching 8 bases. The CDR3 is 15 residues long. Germline V gives CDR1 SNHLY, CDR2 FYNNEI. V trimming: 1 base; J trimming: 1 base; junction bases outside the gene matches: 0. DNA for the CDR3: TGTGCCAGCAGTGAAGGGACAGGGAGCAATCAGCCCCAGCATTTT. It codes for CASSEGTGSNQPQHF.

In its sample, this clone was seen once. One end of the junction is discordant with germline, which a read error may explain. The rearrangement links TRBV7-9 to TRBJ2-6; 9 nucleotides align to TRBD2. This CDR3 spans 18 amino acids. Germline CDR1 reads SEHNR; CDR2 reads FQNEAQ (reference sequence). For the CDR3, the DNA is TGTTCCAGCAGCTTTATAGCGGGAGCTAGCTCTGGGGCCAACGTCCTGACTTTC. As protein: CSSSFIAGASSGANVLTF.

The chain links TRBV5-6 to TRBJ2-2; D is unclear. CDR1 and CDR2 from the germline V gene are SGHDT and YYEEEE. V lost 7 bases and J lost 7, with 11 bases in between. This CDR3 region has 12 residues. The CDR3 DNA is TGTGCCAGCTCCCTGTCTTACGGGGAGCTGTTTTTT. Its translation is CASSLSYGELFF.

The chain links TRBV5-6 to TRBJ2-2; 8 bases align to TRBD2. The CDR3 spans 17 residues. Germline V gene lookup returns CDR1 SGHDT and CDR2 YYEEEE. The junction had 11 bases not matched to a gene; V was cut back by 6 bases and J by 1 base. The CDR3 bases are TGTGCCAGCACTCCGACAGACGGGGGGGGGAACACCGGGGAGCTGTTTTTT. The encoded protein is CASTPTDGGGNTGELFF.

The CDR3 sequence is CASTQRESNEQFF. In DNA, the CDR3 is TGTGCCAGTACTCAGCGGGAGTCCAATGAGCAGTTCTTC. This sequence joins TRBV19 and TRBJ2-1; 8 bases line up with TRBD2. The CDR3 runs to 13 residues. The V and J ends lost 7 bases and 6 bases, in that order; junction bases with no gene match: 5. Germline V gene lookup returns CDR1 LNHDA and CDR2 SQIVND (reference sequence).

The gene calls are TRBV7-3 and TRBJ1-3, with D maybe TRBD1 (6 bases). Trimming stripped 5 bases from V and 1 base from J, with 6 bases between. This CDR3 region has 13 residues. Germline CDR1 reads SGHTA; CDR2 reads FQGTGA. The CDR3 region is CASSTGSGNTIYF. The CDR3 DNA reads as TGTGCCAGCAGCACAGGGTCTGGAAACACCATATATTTT.

This clone was observed once. The chain has TRBV11-3 and TRBJ2-1; D is perhaps TRBD2 (6 bases). Germline V CDR1 and CDR2: SGHNT, YENEEA. There are 16 residues in the CDR3. V lost 4 bases, J lost 5 bases, and 18 bases lay in between. The CDR3 reads CASSSYGSPTNNEQFF. The CDR3 DNA is TGTGCCAGCAGCTCTTACGGGAGTCCAACCAACAATGAGCAGTTCTTC. Based on the CDR3 plus reference TRBV11-3 and TRBJ2-1, the full variable domain is EAGVVQSPRYKIIEKKQPVAFWCNPISGHNTLYWYLQNLGQGPELLIRYENEEAVDDSQLPKDRFSAERLKGVDSTLKIQPAELGDSAVYLCASSSYGSPTNNEQFFGPGTRLTVL.

The chain joins TRBV15 to TRBJ2-1, with D tentatively TRBD1 (6 bases). Trimming took off 5 bases at V and 4 bases at J, with 15 bases between the two ends. The germline CDR1 and CDR2 sequences are LNHNV and YYDKDF (reference sequence). The CDR3 runs to 15 residues. This chain's CDR3 is CATSWDTERYNEQFF. The CDR3 DNA reads TGTGCCACCAGCTGGGACACGGAGAGATACAATGAGCAGTTCTTC.

The V gene is TRBV6-4, the J gene TRBJ1-2; 7 nucleotides align to TRBD1. Germline lookup yields CDR1 MRHNA and CDR2 SNTAGT. V gave up 6 bases and J gave up 4 bases; unmatched junction bases: 23. The CDR3 is made up of 19 amino acids. CDR3 sequence: CASSPSRDSAFLSGYGYTF. DNA of the CDR3: TGTGCCAGCAGCCCAAGCCGGGACAGTGCCTTCTTGAGTGGCTATGGCTACACCTTC.

The rearrangement links TRBV10-1 to TRBJ2-3, with 15 positions matching TRBD2. In germline, CDR1 is WNHNN, CDR2 SYGVQD (reference sequence). V shed 4 bases, J shed 4 bases, and the junction held 9 bases outside the gene matches. The CDR3 is 18 amino acids. CDR3 coding DNA: TGCGCCAGCAGTGGACCGGGACTAGCGGGGGGCGTTGCAGATACGCAGTATTTT. Protein: CASSGPGLAGGVADTQYF.

This rearrangement joins TRBV15 to TRBJ2-7; 7 bases agree with TRBD1. Germline assignment: CDR1 LNHNV and CDR2 YYDKDF (reference sequence). This CDR3 comprises 16 residues. V shed 3 bases, J shed 2 bases, and the junction held 10 bases outside the gene matches. CDR3 in amino acids: CATSSLRQGLPYEQYF. The CDR3 region has the DNA TGTGCCACCAGCAGCCTCCGACAGGGCCTACCCTACGAGCAGTACTTC.

The J gene is TRBJ2-5, the V gene TRBV2; 12 bases align to TRBD1. With the DNA end fitting TRBJ2-7 better, the J assignment may be wrong. This CDR3 spans 15 amino acids. Germline loops: CDR1 SNHLY, CDR2 FYNNEI. In nucleotides, the CDR3 is TGTGCCAGCCCATCGGGACAGGGGGCCCCCTACGAGCAGTACTTC. Translating gives CASPSGQGAPYEQYF.

V is TRBV5-4 and J is TRBJ2-7, with a weak D call TRBD1 (5 bases). V lost 0 bases to trimming and J lost 1 base, with 8 bases between them. CDR1 and CDR2 from the germline V gene are SGHNT and YYREEE (reference sequence). There are 14 residues in the CDR3. This CDR3 is CASSLAGISYEQYF. CDR3 DNA sequence: TGTGCCAGCAGCTTGGCAGGGATATCCTACGAGCAGTACTTC. Combining the CDR3 with reference TRBV5-4 and TRBJ2-7 gives the whole variable domain ETGVTQSPTHLIKTRGQQVTLRCSSQSGHNTVSWYQQALGQGPQFIFQYYREEENGRGNFPPRFSGLQFPNYSSELNVNALELDDSALYLCASSLAGISYEQYFGPGTRLTVT.

This chain connects TRBV6-1 to TRBJ1-5; 8 bases match TRBD1. The trim removed 2 bases at V and 7 bases at J, leaving 13 bases unmatched. CDR1 and CDR2 from the germline V gene are MNHNS and SASEGT. The CDR3 spans 17 residues. CDR3 nucleotide sequence: TGTGCCAGCAGTGAAAGGTTGGACAGGGATTCCAGGCAGCCCCAGCATTTT. Encoded protein: CASSERLDRDSRQPQHF.

The chain is built from TRBV19 and TRBJ1-1, with 8 nucleotides matching TRBD1. The trim removed 5 bases at V and 4 bases at J, leaving 3 bases unmatched. Looked up from germline, CDR1 is LNHDA and CDR2 is SQIVND (reference sequence). This CDR3 contains 13 residues. The CDR3 DNA reads TGTGCCAGTAGTGGACAGGGCCGCACTGAAGCTTTCTTT. Residues: CASSGQGRTEAFF.